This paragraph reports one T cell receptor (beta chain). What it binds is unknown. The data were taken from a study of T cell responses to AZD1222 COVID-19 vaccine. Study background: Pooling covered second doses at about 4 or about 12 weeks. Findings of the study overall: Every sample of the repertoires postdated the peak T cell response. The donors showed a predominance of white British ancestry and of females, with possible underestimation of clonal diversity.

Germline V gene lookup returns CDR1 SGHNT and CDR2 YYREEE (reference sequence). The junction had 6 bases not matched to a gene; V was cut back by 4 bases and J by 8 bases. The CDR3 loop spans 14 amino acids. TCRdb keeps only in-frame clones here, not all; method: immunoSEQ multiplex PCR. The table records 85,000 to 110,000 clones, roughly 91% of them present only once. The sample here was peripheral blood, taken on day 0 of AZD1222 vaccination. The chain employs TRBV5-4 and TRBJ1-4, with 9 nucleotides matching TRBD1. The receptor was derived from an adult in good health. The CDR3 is CASSQTGGGEKLFF. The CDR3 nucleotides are TGTGCCAGCAGCCAGACAGGGGGTGGAGAAAAACTGTTTTTT. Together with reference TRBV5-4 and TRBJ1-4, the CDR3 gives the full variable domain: ETGVTQSPTHLIKTRGQQVTLRCSSQSGHNTVSWYQQALGQGPQFIFQYYREEENGRGNFPPRFSGLQFPNYSSELNVNALELDDSALYLCASSQTGGGEKLFFGSGTQLSVL.